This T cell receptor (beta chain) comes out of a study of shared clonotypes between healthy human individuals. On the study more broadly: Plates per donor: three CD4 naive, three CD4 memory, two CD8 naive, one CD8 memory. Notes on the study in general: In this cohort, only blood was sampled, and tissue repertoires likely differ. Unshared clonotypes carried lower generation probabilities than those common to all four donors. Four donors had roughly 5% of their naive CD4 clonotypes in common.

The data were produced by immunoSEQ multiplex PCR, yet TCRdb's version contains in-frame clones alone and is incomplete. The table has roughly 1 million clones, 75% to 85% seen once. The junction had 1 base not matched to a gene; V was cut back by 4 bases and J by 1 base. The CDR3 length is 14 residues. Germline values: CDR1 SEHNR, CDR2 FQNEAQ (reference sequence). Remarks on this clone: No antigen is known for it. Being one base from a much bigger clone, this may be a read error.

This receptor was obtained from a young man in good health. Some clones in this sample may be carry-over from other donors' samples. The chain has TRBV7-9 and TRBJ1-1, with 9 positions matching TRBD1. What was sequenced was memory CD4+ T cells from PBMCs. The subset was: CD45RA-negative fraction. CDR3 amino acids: CASSSQGANTEAFF. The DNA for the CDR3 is TGTGCCAGCAGCTCACAGGGGGCGAACACTGAAGCTTTCTTT.